This TCR beta chain came from a study of tumor and adjacent non-tumor tissue in lung cancer. At the level of the study: The cohort had around eleven adenocarcinoma, a couple of squamous cell and 1 small cell patients. Stage I to III disease affected about nine men and about five women aged roughly 31 to 76. Overall study results and limits: Tumor tissue had significantly higher TCR diversity than normal lung. Top 100 clones took a larger repertoire share in normal lung.

V was pared by 4 bases and J by 5 bases, with 8 bases of the junction left unmatched. The germline CDR1 and CDR2 sequences are MNHEY and SVGAGI. This CDR3 is 16 amino acids long. This clonotype was found many times. Its antigen is not known. This sample's RNA came from whole unsorted tissue. This non-tumor lung sample came from over 3 cm beyond the tumor edge. TCRbeta libraries were built with three rounds of nested PCR, modified from ARM-PCR. Using its own MiXCR run on the multiplex PCR reads, TCRdb lists one record per CDR3 protein. The repertoire holds around 40,000 distinct CDR3 sequences, with 60% as singletons.

The sequenced material came from distant non-tumor lung tissue. The V and J genes are TRBV6-5 and TRBJ1-1; TRBD1 matches at 12 bases. The sequence came from a man in his fifties or sixties with non-small cell lung cancer. CDR3 amino acids: CASSSRDRGLWTEAFF. CDR3 coding DNA: TGTGCCAGCAGTTCCCGGGACAGGGGGCTCTGGACTGAAGCTTTCTTT.